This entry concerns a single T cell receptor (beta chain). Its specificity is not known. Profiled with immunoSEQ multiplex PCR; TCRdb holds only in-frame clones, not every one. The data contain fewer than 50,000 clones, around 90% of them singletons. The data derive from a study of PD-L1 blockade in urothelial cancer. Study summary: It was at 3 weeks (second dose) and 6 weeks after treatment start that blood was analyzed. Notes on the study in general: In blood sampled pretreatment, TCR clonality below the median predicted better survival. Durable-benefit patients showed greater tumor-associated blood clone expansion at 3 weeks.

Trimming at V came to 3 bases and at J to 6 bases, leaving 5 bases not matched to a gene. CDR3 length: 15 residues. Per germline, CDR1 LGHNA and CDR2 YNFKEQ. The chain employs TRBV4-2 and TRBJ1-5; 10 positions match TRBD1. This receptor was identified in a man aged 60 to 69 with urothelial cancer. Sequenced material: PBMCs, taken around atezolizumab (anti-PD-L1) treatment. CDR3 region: CASSHDRGLGQPQHF. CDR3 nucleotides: TGTGCCAGCAGCCATGACAGGGGGCTGGGTCAGCCCCAGCATTTT.